What follows is one T cell receptor (beta chain) and its context. What it binds is not known. This sample was included in a study of T cell responses to AZD1222 COVID-19 vaccine. General study findings and limits: Sampling that yielded the repertoires occurred only after the peak T cell response. Spike was spanned by vaccine-associated CD4 TCRs, with dominance at 160-218 and 743-854. Following two doses of AZD1222, Spike-specific TCR breadth and depth rose.

This CDR3 comprises 12 residues. V gave up 6 bases and J gave up 10 bases, with 15 bases separating them. From germline, CDR1 is LGHDT and CDR2 YNNKEL (reference sequence). The assay was immunoSEQ multiplex PCR, and TCRdb's table has in-frame clones only and misses some. The sample includes roughly 100,000 clones, approximately 89% of them seen just once. The rearrangement joins TRBV3-1 (or the pseudogene TRBV3-2) to TRBJ1-2, with a weak D call TRBD1 (5 bases). The sample consisted of peripheral blood, taken 28 days after the second dose of the MenACWY control vaccine. This TCR derives from an adult who received the MenACWY meningococcal vaccine as a control. CDR3 DNA sequence: TGTGCCAGCAGGGGGGGAGAACGGGACTACACCTTC. It specifies CASRGGERDYTF.